This entry is about one T cell receptor beta chain. Its antigen is currently unknown. A sample-barcoded 5' primer and a J-beta primer mix were used in a second PCR of about 7 to 12 cycles. Each of the samples gave a minimum of 3 million paired-end reads that contained CDR3. From the 5' RACE reads, TCRdb called clonotypes with MiXCR, one entry per CDR3 protein. The table records about 680,000 distinct CDR3 sequences, approximately 50% of them present only once. The data belong to a study of blood T cells in healthy people across ages. Whole-study results and caveats: More naive CD4+ cells and higher diversity were found in long-lived than in aged donors. Across the age range, TCR beta diversity per million T cells fell in a roughly linear way.

Trimming took 4 bases from V and 7 from J, leaving 11 bases between them. The length of the CDR3 is 13 residues. CDR1 and CDR2 (germline): SGHTA, FQGNSA. The specimen sequenced was blood. The sequence derives from an older woman in good health. The chain joins TRBV7-2 to TRBJ2-1, with unresolved D. DNA for the CDR3: TGTGCCAGCAGCTCATCGCGACAAAATGAGCAGTTCTTC. Its protein product is CASSSSRQNEQFF.